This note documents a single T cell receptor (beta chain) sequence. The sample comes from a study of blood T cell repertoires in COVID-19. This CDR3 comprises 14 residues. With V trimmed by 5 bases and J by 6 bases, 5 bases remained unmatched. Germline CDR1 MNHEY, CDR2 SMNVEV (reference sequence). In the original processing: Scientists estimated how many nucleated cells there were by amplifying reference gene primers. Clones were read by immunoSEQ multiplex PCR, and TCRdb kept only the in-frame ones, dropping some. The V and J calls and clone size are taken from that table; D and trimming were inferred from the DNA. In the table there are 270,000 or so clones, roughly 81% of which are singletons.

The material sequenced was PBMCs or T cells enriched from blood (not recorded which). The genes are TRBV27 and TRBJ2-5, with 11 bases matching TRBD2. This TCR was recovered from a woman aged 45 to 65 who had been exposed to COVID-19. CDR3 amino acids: CASSPLAGGQTQYF. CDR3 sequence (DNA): TGTGCCAGCAGTCCCTTAGCGGGGGGGCAGACCCAGTACTTC.